The following is a TCR beta chain sequence with its context. Its ends do not fully match the called genes, so a read error is possible. Construction of the TCRbeta library involved unique molecular identifiers. TCRdb analysed the PCR reads with MiXCR anew, one entry per CDR3 protein. The repertoire holds 350,000 to 450,000 distinct CDR3 sequences, with 13% as singletons. This CDR3 contains 14 residues. Germline CDR1 reads SGHTA; CDR2 reads FQGTGA. The data were taken from a study of T-cell reconstitution after alpha-beta-depleted transplantation in children. The source was PBMCs, collected from the stem cell graft. This sequence joins TRBV7-3 and TRBJ2-5; either TRBD1 or TRBD2 may supply D (5 bases each). This receptor was identified in a human donor who donated a stem cell graft to a child with Fanconi anemia. CDR3 coding DNA: TGTTCCAGCAGGAATGAAGGGACGTTTGGGACCCAGTACTTC. Translating it yields CSSRNEGTFGTQYF.